A selection of T cell receptor beta chains follows, all from one sample in a study of naive and memory T cell subsets. TCRdb re-analysed the UMI-ligation and nested PCR reads in MiXCR, keeping a single row per CDR3 protein. The sample records about 100,000 distinct CDR3 sequences, about 14% being singletons. Material: naive CD8+ T cells from blood. The receptor set was obtained from a human donor in good health. CDR3s include the opening cysteine and the closing phenylalanine or tryptophan. D genes are given only for firm matches. Size values are once, few and many counts, or a class for expanded clones, and some rows have none.

V	J	size	D	DNA	CDR3
TRBV30	TRBJ2-5	few	-	TGTGCCTGGTCCTTAAGCCCCGGGGGGCCACAAGAGACCCAGTACTTC	CAWSLSPGGPQETQYF
TRBV7-9	TRBJ1-1	few	-	TGTGCCAGCAGTCAACAGGGTCCTGAAGCTTTCTTT	CASSQQGPEAFF
TRBV5-1	TRBJ2-3	few	-	TGCGCCAGCAGCTTGGCCCATGGTGGACTAAATGCAGATACGCAGTATTTT	CASSLAHGGLNADTQYF
TRBV29-1	TRBJ2-2	few	TRBD2	TGCATTACTAGCGGGCTGAACACCGGGGAGCTGTTTTTT	CITSGLNTGELFF
TRBV27	TRBJ2-7	-	TRBD2	TGTGCCAGCAGTTTAACTAGCGGGAGCTACGAGCAGTACTTC	CASSLTSGSYEQYF
TRBV29-1	TRBJ2-3	-	-	TGCAGCGTTGAAGATCTTGAGGTCCTCGGGGCCTATACGCAGTATTTT	CSVEDLEVLGAYTQYF
TRBV4-3	TRBJ1-2	many	-	TGCGCCAGCAGCCCTGGAGACCTAGGTCTCCTTTTCTATGGCTACACCTTC	CASSPGDLGLLFYGYTF
TRBV10-3	TRBJ2-3	few	-	TGTGCCATCAGGGCTACTCTCCGGGACCCCATGCAGTATTTT	CAIRATLRDPMQYF
TRBV14	TRBJ1-1	many	-	TGTGCCAGCAGCCAAGAAGGAGGGACCACTGAAGCTTTCTTT	CASSQEGGTTEAFF
TRBV12-3/TRBV12-4	TRBJ2-7	many	-	TGTGCCAGCAGTTTCGGACTCGGGCAGAAAGCCTACGAGCAGTACTTC	CASSFGLGQKAYEQYF
TRBV6-6	TRBJ1-5	many	-	TGTGCCAGCACCTCCCCCCTAAATCAGCCCCAGCATTTT	CASTSPLNQPQHF
TRBV9	TRBJ2-1	many	-	TGTGCCAGCAGCGTAGCACTTTTCAATGAGCAGTTCTTC	CASSVALFNEQFF